This is a list of T cell receptor beta chains from one sample in a study of cytomegalovirus exposure and HLA in healthy donors. Produced via immunoSEQ multiplex PCR; TCRdb's table is partial and in-frame only. The table includes approximately 70,000 clones, roughly 80% detected once. The sequencing input was PBMCs. The source is a woman aged 30 to 39 in good health and CMV-seropositive. The conserved cysteine and the conserved F or W are not part of the CDR3 here. Each record gives: V gene, J gene, CDR3 protein.

v_call: TRBV14; j_call: TRBJ1-1; cdr3_aa: ASSQAGAPEAF
v_call: TRBV5-4; j_call: TRBJ2-7; cdr3_aa: ARPGQHYEQY
v_call: TRBV5-1; j_call: TRBJ2-5; cdr3_aa: ASSLEGTSGFETQY
v_call: TRBV28; j_call: TRBJ1-1; cdr3_aa: ASSFRTEAF
v_call: TRBV5-4; j_call: TRBJ2-2; cdr3_aa: ASSLLLARNTGELF
v_call: TRBV29-1; j_call: TRBJ2-1; cdr3_aa: SALSRGSYNEQF
v_call: TRBV7-2; j_call: TRBJ1-5; cdr3_aa: ASSSDSYYNQPQH
v_call: TRBV14; j_call: TRBJ2-3; cdr3_aa: ASSQGTRDGPDTQY
v_call: TRBV6-1; j_call: TRBJ2-1; cdr3_aa: ASRNLAGGSHEQF
v_call: TRBV2; j_call: TRBJ2-7; cdr3_aa: ASITGTSSSYEQY
v_call: TRBV30; j_call: TRBJ1-2; cdr3_aa: AWIPRPGRGGYT
v_call: TRBV7-6; j_call: TRBJ1-1; cdr3_aa: ASSLGLRATEAF
v_call: TRBV28; j_call: TRBJ1-2; cdr3_aa: ASSTQPIDREYGYT
v_call: TRBV28; j_call: TRBJ1-2; cdr3_aa: ATTDSTNYGYT
v_call: TRBV2; j_call: TRBJ1-1; cdr3_aa: ASTRGPNGNTEAF
v_call: TRBV4-3; j_call: TRBJ2-2; cdr3_aa: ASSQDMPGTSGRTGELF
v_call: TRBV19; j_call: TRBJ1-2; cdr3_aa: ASKEDSNYGYT
v_call: TRBV11-2; j_call: TRBJ2-7; cdr3_aa: ASSSRTRSSYEQY
v_call: TRBV5-1; j_call: TRBJ1-3; cdr3_aa: ASSRESGNTIY
v_call: TRBV30; j_call: TRBJ2-7; cdr3_aa: AWSVPGQGRGEQY
v_call: TRBV4-2; j_call: TRBJ2-3; cdr3_aa: ASSQWTSGRSSTDTQY
v_call: TRBV7-8; j_call: TRBJ1-1; cdr3_aa: ASSSYWEDTEAF